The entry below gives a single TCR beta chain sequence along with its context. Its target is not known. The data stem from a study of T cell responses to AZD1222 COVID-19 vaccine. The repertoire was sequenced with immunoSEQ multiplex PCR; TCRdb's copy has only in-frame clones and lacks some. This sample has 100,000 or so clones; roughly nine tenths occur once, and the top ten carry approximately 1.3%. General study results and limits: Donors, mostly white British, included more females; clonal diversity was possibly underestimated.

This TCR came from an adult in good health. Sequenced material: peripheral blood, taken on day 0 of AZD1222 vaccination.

The CDR3 protein is CASSEGGEGSNQPQHF. The CDR3 DNA is TGTGCCAGCAGTGAAGGGGGCGAAGGGAGCAATCAGCCCCAGCATTTT. This chain connects TRBV25-1 to TRBJ1-5, with D perhaps TRBD1 (6 bases). V was trimmed by 2 bases and J by 1 base, leaving 12 bases between them. Germline V gene sequence: CDR1 MGHDK, CDR2 SYGVNS. This CDR3 comprises 16 residues.